What follows are 30 T cell receptor beta chains derived from one specimen sequenced in a study of shared clonotypes between healthy human individuals. Clones were read by immunoSEQ multiplex PCR, and TCRdb kept only the in-frame ones, dropping some. The table shows some 2,000,000 clones, with 95% occurring only once. Material for sequencing was naive CD4+ T cells sorted from blood. Subset given: CD45RA+ positively selected. The source of these receptors is a young man in good health.

The rearrangement links TRBV4-3 to TRBJ2-1; TRBD2 matches at 8 bases. The CDR3 consists of 16 residues. Germline values: CDR1 LGHNA, CDR2 YSLEER. V lost 2 bases, J lost 4 bases, and 7 bases stayed unmatched. Here the CDR3 reads CASSQTNSGAYNEQFF. CDR3 coding DNA: TGCGCCAGCAGCCAAACTAATAGCGGGGCGTACAATGAGCAGTTCTTC.

The rearrangement joins TRBV28 to TRBJ1-4; D is unresolved. Germline assignment: CDR1 MDHEN and CDR2 SYDVKM. Deletions cut 8 bases from V and 0 bases from J, with 10 bases between. This CDR3 is built from 14 residues. The CDR3 bases are TGTGCCAGCGGACGGTCTGCAACTAATGAAAAACTGTTTTTT. It encodes CASGRSATNEKLFF.

This sequence joins TRBV6-5 and TRBJ1-1; a weak D match, TRBD1 (5 bases). Trimming stripped 4 bases from V and 1 base from J, with 13 bases between. Germline assignment: CDR1 MNHEY and CDR2 SVGAGI. The CDR3 has 15 residues. Written as DNA, the CDR3 is TGTGCCAGCAGTTCCAAACACGACAGGAACACTGAAGCTTTCTTT. Its protein product is CASSSKHDRNTEAFF.

The J gene is TRBJ1-3, the V gene TRBV5-1; D gene uncertain. The CDR3 has 14 residues. In germline, CDR1 is SGHRS, CDR2 YFSETQ. V lost 0 bases to trimming and J lost 3 bases, with 7 bases between them. The DNA of the CDR3 is TGCGCCAGCAGCTTGGATCCAGTTGGAAACACCATATATTTT. Its protein is CASSLDPVGNTIYF.

The chain has TRBV5-4 and TRBJ2-3; TRBD1 is a possible D gene (5 bases). The CDR3 loop spans 16 amino acids. CDR1 and CDR2 from the germline V gene are SGHNT and YYREEE (reference sequence). V was pared by 1 base and J by 0 bases, with 12 bases between. This CDR3 reads CASSLSGRTSTDTQYF. The CDR3 nucleotides read TGTGCCAGCAGCTTGTCAGGGCGAACTAGCACAGATACGCAGTATTTT.

V is TRBV18 and J is TRBJ1-1; D might be TRBD1 (5 bases). This CDR3 spans 14 amino acids. Germline assignment: CDR1 KGHSH and CDR2 LQKENI. Trimming left V 6 bases short and J 4 bases short, with 15 bases between. The CDR3 reads CASSPPLGGTEAFF. In nucleotides, the CDR3 is TGTGCCAGCTCTCCCCCGTTGGGGGGCACTGAAGCTTTCTTT.

The chain joins TRBV28 to TRBJ1-4, with TRBD1 as a possible D gene (6 bases). Germline lookup yields CDR1 MDHEN and CDR2 SYDVKM. The ends were cut back, 4 bases at V and 4 bases at J, with 13 bases in the middle. This CDR3 has 15 amino acids. CDR3: CASSSSGGLNEKLFF. CDR3 DNA: TGTGCCAGCAGTTCCTCTGGGGGGCTTAATGAAAAACTGTTTTTT. The full variable domain, completed using reference TRBV28 and TRBJ1-4, is DVKVTQSSRYLVKRTGEKVFLECVQDMDHENMFWYRQDPGLGLRLIYFSYDVKMKEKGDIPEGYSVSREKKERFSLILESASTNQTSMYLCASSSSGGLNEKLFFGSGTQLSVL.

The chain recombines TRBV6-1 with TRBJ2-3; perhaps TRBD2 as D (6 bases). The V gene lost 4 bases and the J gene lost 0 bases, with 11 bases spanning the gap. The CDR3 length is 15 residues. Germline V gives CDR1 MNHNS, CDR2 SASEGT. This chain's CDR3 is CASSGPGLSTDTQYF. The CDR3 DNA reads TGTGCCAGCAGTGGCCCGGGACTGAGCACAGATACGCAGTATTTT.

The chain uses TRBV4-3 and TRBJ2-1; D perhaps matches TRBD1 (6 bases). Germline CDR1 is LGHNA and CDR2 is YSLEER. The CDR3 spans 15 residues. The V and J ends lost 0 bases and 8 bases respectively, with 14 bases between them. CDR3 residues: CASSQDRGTGYEQFF. CDR3 DNA sequence: TGCGCCAGCAGCCAAGATAGGGGAACAGGGTATGAGCAGTTCTTC.

Concerning this clone: This CDR3 is also generated by other DNA sequences in the sample. This chain links TRBV5-1 with TRBJ2-3, with 10 bases aligning to TRBD2. The germline CDR1 and CDR2 sequences are SGHRS and YFSETQ. The CDR3 covers 15 residues. The ends lost 4 bases at V and 2 bases at J; junction bases unmatched: 4. As DNA, the CDR3 is TGCGCCAGCAGCCCCACTAGCGGGATCACAGATACGCAGTATTTT. Translation gives CASSPTSGITDTQYF. Looking up the rest from reference TRBV5-1 and TRBJ2-3 gives the full variable domain: KAGVTQTPRYLIKTRGQQVTLSCSPISGHRSVSWYQQTPGQGLQFLFEYFSETQRNKGNFPGRFSGRQFSNSRSEMNVSTLELGDSALYLCASSPTSGITDTQYFGPGTRLTVL.

The chain links TRBV2 to TRBJ1-5, with TRBD1 as a possible D gene (5 bases). This CDR3 is 15 amino acids long. In germline, CDR1 is SNHLY, CDR2 FYNNEI. V was clipped by 4 bases and J by 4 bases, with 14 bases between them. In nucleotides, the CDR3 is TGTGCCAGCAGTGGACCTCCGGACAAGAATCAGCCCCAGCATTTT. It yields the protein CASSGPPDKNQPQHF.

V and J are TRBV25-1 and TRBJ2-2, with 7 bases matching TRBD1. Unmatched junction bases numbered 5, after V lost 4 bases and J lost 6 bases. Per germline, CDR1 MGHDK and CDR2 SYGVNS. The CDR3 covers 14 residues. The CDR3 here is CASSGQGGAGELFF. For the CDR3, the DNA is TGTGCCAGCAGTGGACAGGGCGGCGCCGGGGAGCTGTTTTTT.

The rearrangement links TRBV2 to TRBJ2-7; D perhaps matches TRBD1 (6 bases). CDR3 length equals 14 residues. The germline CDR1 and CDR2 sequences are SNHLY and FYNNEI. Trimming shortened V by 7 bases and J by 2 bases, and 15 bases separated the two germline ends. This CDR3 reads CASNSQGIPYEQYF. In DNA, the CDR3 is TGTGCCAGCAACTCCCAGGGGATACCCTACGAGCAGTACTTC.

A single count supports this clone. The chain employs TRBV25-1 and TRBJ1-2; D remains ambiguous. Trimming shortened V by 4 bases and J by 4 bases, and 10 bases separated the two germline ends. CDR1 and CDR2 (germline): MGHDK, SYGVNS. The CDR3 runs to 13 residues. Here the CDR3 reads CASSARNLYGYTF. Written as DNA, the CDR3 is TGTGCCAGCAGTGCCAGGAACCTCTATGGCTACACCTTC.

About this clone: The sample holds other DNA sequences that translate to the same CDR3. The chain couples TRBV19 to TRBJ2-1; TRBD2 matches at 9 bases. In germline, CDR1 is LNHDA, CDR2 SQIVND (reference sequence). The ends lost 7 bases at V and 6 bases at J; junction bases unmatched: 7. The CDR3 is 14 amino acids. The CDR3 spells CASTTGTSSNEQFF. Written as DNA, the CDR3 is TGTGCCAGTACAACCGGGACTAGCTCCAATGAGCAGTTCTTC.

The chain couples TRBV6-5 to TRBJ2-1, with D possibly matching TRBD1 (6 bases). Germline-derived CDR1 and CDR2 are MNHEY and SVGAGI. V lost 4 bases, J lost 8 bases, and 18 bases lay in between. This CDR3 is built from 15 residues. DNA of the CDR3: TGTGCCAGCAGTTCCGGGACAAGATATCGCTATGAGCAGTTCTTC. Encoded protein: CASSSGTRYRYEQFF.

The CDR3 protein is CASSAPLAGGLKTQYF. CDR3 bases: TGTGCCAGCAGTGCGCCTCTAGCGGGGGGGCTGAAGACCCAGTACTTC. The rearrangement joins TRBV6-1 to TRBJ2-5, with TRBD2 matching over 12 bases. Germline V CDR1 and CDR2: MNHNS, SASEGT. The V segment lost 4 bases and the J segment 6 bases; nucleotides outside the gene matches: 9. This CDR3 comprises 16 residues.

This chain connects TRBV6-1 to TRBJ2-2; no clear D gene. The CDR3 totals 14 residues. V dropped 1 base and J dropped 3 bases, with 6 bases sitting between them. Germline CDR1 is MNHNS and CDR2 is SASEGT. CDR3 nucleotides: TGTGCCAGCAGTGAAGGGGGTTACACCGGGGAGCTGTTTTTT. It codes for CASSEGGYTGELFF.

Details on this clone: This same CDR3 is encoded by further DNA sequences in the sample. V is TRBV18 and J is TRBJ2-2; 7 bases are shared with TRBD1. CDR3 length: 15 residues. J lost 0 bases, V lost 3 bases, and 1 base had no gene match. Germline assignment: CDR1 KGHSH and CDR2 LQKENI. CDR3 nucleotide sequence: TGTGCCAGCTCACCCGGACAGGCGAACACCGGGGAGCTGTTTTTT. It yields the protein CASSPGQANTGELFF.

The rearrangement joins TRBV7-2 to TRBJ2-7; 7 nucleotides align to TRBD1. This CDR3 is 14 amino acids long. Germline CDR1 SGHTA, CDR2 FQGNSA. V dropped 5 bases and J dropped 4; count of bases not matched to a gene: 8. The CDR3 loop reads CASSLTGLLYEQYF. DNA for the CDR3: TGTGCCAGCAGCCTGACAGGGCTACTATACGAGCAGTACTTC.

V and J are TRBV7-2 and TRBJ2-7; TRBD2 matches 7 bases. V trimming: 4 bases; J trimming: 3 bases; junction bases outside the gene matches: 6. This CDR3 is 14 amino acids long. Germline lookup yields CDR1 SGHTA and CDR2 FQGNSA. The CDR3 loop is CASSSMTSSYEQYF. For the CDR3, the DNA is TGTGCCAGCAGCTCGATGACTAGCAGCTACGAGCAGTACTTC. Full variable domain (remainder filled in from reference TRBV7-2 and TRBJ2-7): GAGVSQSPSNKVTEKGKDVELRCDPISGHTALYWYRQSLGQGLEFLIYFQGNSAPDKSGLPSDRFSAERTGGSVSTLTIQRTQQEDSAVYLCASSSMTSSYEQYFGPGTRLTVT.

This clone was picked up one time. J is TRBJ1-5 and V is TRBV28; 8 bases align to TRBD1. V lost 6 bases to trimming and J lost 0 bases; unmatched junction nucleotides: 7. CDR1 and CDR2 from the germline V gene are MDHEN and SYDVKM. This CDR3 region has 16 residues. CDR3 sequence reads: CASSSGQGYSNQPQHF. The DNA of the CDR3 is TGTGCCAGCAGCTCAGGACAGGGCTATAGCAATCAGCCCCAGCATTTT.

CDR3 protein: CASSSHQTAGSEFF. CDR3 nucleotide sequence: TGTGCCAGCAGTTCACACCAGACAGCCGGTTCTGAGTTCTTC. The V call is TRBV6-5, the J call TRBJ2-1, with a possible D match to TRBD1 (5 bases). The V end lost 4 bases, the J end lost 14 bases, and 21 bases lay between the germline ends. The CDR3 consists of 14 residues. Germline assignment: CDR1 MNHEY and CDR2 SVGAGI.

This chain uses TRBV2 with TRBJ2-2; 8 nucleotides match TRBD2. The CDR3 extends over 14 amino acids. The germline V gene has CDR1 SNHLY and CDR2 FYNNEI. The V and J ends lost 8 bases and 5 bases, in that order; junction bases with no gene match: 7. CDR3 in amino acids: CASFSGGGTGELFF. The CDR3 coding sequence is TGTGCCAGCTTCAGCGGGGGAGGGACCGGGGAGCTGTTTTTT.

This chain links TRBV30 with TRBJ1-2; D may be TRBD1 (6 bases). CDR1 is GTSNPN and CDR2 is SVGIG in the germline V gene (reference sequence). V shed 4 bases and J shed 4 bases, with 16 bases lying between them. The length of the CDR3 is 14 residues. CDR3 coding DNA: TGTGCCTGGACCAGCGGACAGAAAAGCTATGGCTACACCTTC. Protein sequence: CAWTSGQKSYGYTF.

The V call is TRBV18, the J call TRBJ1-4; TRBD1 aligns across 10 bases. The CDR3 is made up of 17 amino acids. The trim removed 1 base at V and 0 bases at J, leaving 2 bases unmatched. Germline V gene data show CDR1 as KGHSH and CDR2 as LQKENI. The CDR3 sequence: CASSPLGQGATNEKLFF. In nucleotides, the CDR3 is TGTGCCAGCTCACCACTTGGACAGGGGGCAACTAATGAAAAACTGTTTTTT.

This clone was counted only a few times. This specimen includes other DNA sequences encoding the same CDR3. The genes are TRBV7-2 and TRBJ1-1; TRBD1 might be the D (5 bases). V lost 3 bases and J 1 base, leaving 6 bases between the germline ends. From germline, CDR1 is SGHTA and CDR2 FQGNSA. This CDR3 has 13 residues. CDR3 in DNA: TGTGCCAGCAGCTTCGGGGGGAACACTGAAGCTTTCTTT. This gives the protein CASSFGGNTEAFF.

The chain couples TRBV9 to TRBJ2-1; D uncertain. V lost 5 bases, J lost 8 bases, and 17 bases lay in between. Per the germline V gene, CDR1 is SGDLS and CDR2 is YYNGEE. This CDR3 has 14 residues. The CDR3: CASSSLFGGDEQFF. As DNA, the CDR3 is TGTGCCAGCAGTAGCCTTTTCGGTGGCGATGAGCAGTTCTTC.

The J gene is TRBJ2-7, the V gene TRBV6-1; 7 nucleotides match TRBD2. V was pared by 7 bases and J by 2 bases, with 11 bases of the junction left unmatched. Germline V lookup: CDR1 MNHNS, CDR2 SASEGT. The CDR3 has 15 residues. The CDR3 is CASTKGEGMTYEQYF. Here the CDR3 DNA reads TGTGCCAGCACCAAAGGGGAGGGAATGACCTACGAGCAGTACTTC.

The chain has TRBV6-1 and TRBJ1-4, with 9 bases that match TRBD1. Per germline, CDR1 MNHNS and CDR2 SASEGT. V lost 2 bases and J lost 5; bases outside the gene matches: 3. This CDR3 has 15 residues. The DNA for the CDR3 is TGTGCCAGCAGTGAAAACAGGGGGCGGAATGAAAAACTGTTTTTT. It encodes CASSENRGRNEKLFF.